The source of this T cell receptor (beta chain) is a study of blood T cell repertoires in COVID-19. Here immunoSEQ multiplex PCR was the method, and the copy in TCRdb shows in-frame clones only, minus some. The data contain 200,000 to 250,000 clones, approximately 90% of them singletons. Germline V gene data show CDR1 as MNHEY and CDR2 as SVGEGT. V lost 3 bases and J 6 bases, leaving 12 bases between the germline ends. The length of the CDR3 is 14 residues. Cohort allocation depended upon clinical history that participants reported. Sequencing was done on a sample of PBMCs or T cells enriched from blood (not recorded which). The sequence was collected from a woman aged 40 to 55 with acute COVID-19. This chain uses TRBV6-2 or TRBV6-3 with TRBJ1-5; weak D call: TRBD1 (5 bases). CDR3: CASSYRGNGQPQHF. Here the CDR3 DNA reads TGTGCCAGCAGTTATCGGGGGAATGGTCAGCCCCAGCATTTT.